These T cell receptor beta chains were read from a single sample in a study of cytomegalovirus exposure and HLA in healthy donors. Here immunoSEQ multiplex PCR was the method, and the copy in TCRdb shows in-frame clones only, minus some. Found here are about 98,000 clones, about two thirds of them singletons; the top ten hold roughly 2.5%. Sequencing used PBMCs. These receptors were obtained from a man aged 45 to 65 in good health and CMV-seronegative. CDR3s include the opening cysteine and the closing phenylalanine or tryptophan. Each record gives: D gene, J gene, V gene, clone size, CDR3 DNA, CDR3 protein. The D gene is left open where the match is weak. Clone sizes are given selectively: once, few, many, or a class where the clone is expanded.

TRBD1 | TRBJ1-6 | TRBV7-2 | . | TGTGCCAGCAGCCCGACAGGGCCTAATTCACCCCTCCACTTT | CASSPTGPNSPLHF
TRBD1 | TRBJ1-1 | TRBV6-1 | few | TGTGCCAGCACGGGACAGGGGGGCACTGAAGCTTTCTTT | CASTGQGGTEAFF
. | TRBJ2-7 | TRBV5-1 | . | TGCGCCAGCAGCCCGATAGCCGACTTGAGGGCGTCCTACGAGCAGTACTTC | CASSPIADLRASYEQYF
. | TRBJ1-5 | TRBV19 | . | TGTGCCAGTACCGACGGCGGGCCCCAGCATTTT | CASTDGGPQHF
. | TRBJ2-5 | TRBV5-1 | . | TGCGCCAGCAGCCGACTAGTCCAAGAGACCCAGTACTTC | CASSRLVQETQYF
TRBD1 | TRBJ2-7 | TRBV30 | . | TGTGCCTGGATTCCCACCGGGACAGGGGGCAACGAGCAGTACTTC | CAWIPTGTGGNEQYF
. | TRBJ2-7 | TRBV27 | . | TGTGCCAGCAGTTTATCGCGCGGAGGCGAGCAGTACTTC | CASSLSRGGEQYF
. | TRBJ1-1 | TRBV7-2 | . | TGTGCCAGCAGCTACGGGATCTCGAACACTGAAGCTTTCTTT | CASSYGISNTEAFF
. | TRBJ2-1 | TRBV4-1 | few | TGCGCCAGCAGCCAAGTTCCGACACAGCTCTCCTACAATGAGCAGTTCTTC | CASSQVPTQLSYNEQFF
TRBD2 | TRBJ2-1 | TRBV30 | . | TGTGCCTGGAGTCCCCTAGCGGGAAACTACAATGAGCAGTTCTTC | CAWSPLAGNYNEQFF
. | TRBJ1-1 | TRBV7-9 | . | TGTGCCAGCTCAAGAGAGAACACTGAAGCTTTCTTT | CASSRENTEAFF
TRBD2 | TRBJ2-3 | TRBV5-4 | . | TGTGCCAGCAGCTTAGCGGGAGAGGGTACGCAGTATTTT | CASSLAGEGTQYF
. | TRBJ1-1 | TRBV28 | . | TGTGCCAGCAGTTTGACAGGTAACACTGAAGCTTTCTTT | CASSLTGNTEAFF
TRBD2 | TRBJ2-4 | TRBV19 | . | TGTGCCAGTAGTATCCTAGGATTGAAGACTAGCGGGGGCTCACGGGCCATTCAGTACTTC | CASSILGLKTSGGSRAIQYF
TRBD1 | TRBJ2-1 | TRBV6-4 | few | TGTGCCAGCAGCCCCTACGGGACAGGGGGTGTCAATGAGCAGTTCTTC | CASSPYGTGGVNEQFF
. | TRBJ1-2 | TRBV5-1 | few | TGCGCCAGCAGCTGGGCTCGCCAGGCTGCAGATGGCTACACCTTC | CASSWARQAADGYTF
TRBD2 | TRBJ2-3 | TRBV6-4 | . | TGTGCCAGCGGGGATAGCGGGCCCACAGATACGCAGTATTTT | CASGDSGPTDTQYF
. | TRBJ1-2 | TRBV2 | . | TGTGCCAGCAGTGAAGTCGGGGGGGGCTATGGCTACACCTTC | CASSEVGGGYGYTF
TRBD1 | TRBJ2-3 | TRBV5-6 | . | TGTGCCACGCGGCGACAGGGGCAAAGCACAGATACGCAGTATTTT | CATRRQGQSTDTQYF
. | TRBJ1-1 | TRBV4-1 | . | TGCGCCAGCAGCCCCCCTGGTGCAGGGTACGGGAACACTGAAGCTTTCTTT | CASSPPGAGYGNTEAFF
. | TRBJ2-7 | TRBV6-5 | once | TGTGCCAGCAGTCCGTTCGATGGACTTAGAGAGCAGTACTTC | CASSPFDGLREQYF
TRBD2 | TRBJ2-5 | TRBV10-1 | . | TGCGCCAGCAGTGAAGGAGCGGGGGGCCAACAAGAGACCCAGTACTTC | CASSEGAGGQQETQYF
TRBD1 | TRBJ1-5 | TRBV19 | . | TGTGCCAGTAGTGCCTGGACAGGAGACACCAATCAGCCCCAGCATTTT | CASSAWTGDTNQPQHF
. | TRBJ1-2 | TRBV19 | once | TGTGCCAGTAGTACCGACAGAGCTAACTATGGCTACACCTTC | CASSTDRANYGYTF
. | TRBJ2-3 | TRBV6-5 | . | TGTGCCAGCAGTTACGAGGATACGCAGTATTTT | CASSYEDTQYF
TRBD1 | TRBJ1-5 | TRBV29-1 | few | TGCAGCGTCGGGACAGGGAAAGGTCAGCCCCAGCATTTT | CSVGTGKGQPQHF
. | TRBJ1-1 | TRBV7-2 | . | TGTGCCAGCAGTCGAGAGGGACTTTGGATGAACACTGAAGCTTTCTTT | CASSREGLWMNTEAFF
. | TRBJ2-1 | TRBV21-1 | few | TGTGCCAGCAGCAATAAAAGGCTTAAAGCGCCCTACAATGAGCAGTTCTTC | CASSNKRLKAPYNEQFF
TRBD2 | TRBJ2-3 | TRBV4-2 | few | TGTGCCAGCAGCCAATACGGACTAGCGGGGGGATCAGATACGCAGTATTTT | CASSQYGLAGGSDTQYF
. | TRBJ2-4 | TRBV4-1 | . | TGCGCCAGCAGCCCCCTCCCTAGCCAAGCCAAAAACATTCAGTACTTC | CASSPLPSQAKNIQYF
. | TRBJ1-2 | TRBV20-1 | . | TGCAGTGCTGCCCGGACTGACGGCTACACCTTC | CSAARTDGYTF
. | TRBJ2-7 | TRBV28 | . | TGTGCCAGCAGTCAGGGGAACGGCTACGAGCAGTACTTC | CASSQGNGYEQYF
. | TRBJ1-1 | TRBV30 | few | TGTGCCTGGGAACTATCGAACACTGAAGCTTTCTTT | CAWELSNTEAFF
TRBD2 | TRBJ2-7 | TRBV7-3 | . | TGTGCCAGCAGCCGCGGGAGGGGATCCTACGAGCAGTACTTC | CASSRGRGSYEQYF
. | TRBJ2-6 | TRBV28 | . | TGTGCCAGCAGTTTATACAGGGCCTCTGGGGCCAACGTCCTGACTTTC | CASSLYRASGANVLTF
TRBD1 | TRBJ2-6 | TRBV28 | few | TGTGCCAGCAGACTTCGTTTATGGGGGACAGTCGGCTCTGGGGCCAACGTCCTGACTTTC | CASRLRLWGTVGSGANVLTF
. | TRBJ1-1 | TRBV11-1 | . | TGTGCCAGCAGTTCCCAGGGAGGCACTGAAGCTTTCTTT | CASSSQGGTEAFF
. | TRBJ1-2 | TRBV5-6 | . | TGTGCCAGCAGCCCACAACAGGACCGGGGGGCTAACTATGGCTACACCTTC | CASSPQQDRGANYGYTF
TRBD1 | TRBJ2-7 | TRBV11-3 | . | TGTGCCAGCAGCTTCCTACAGGGGGACGAGCAGTACTTC | CASSFLQGDEQYF
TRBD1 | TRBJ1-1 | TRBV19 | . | TGTGCCAGTTGTGACAGGGTGCTGCGCACTGAAGCTTTCTTT | CASCDRVLRTEAFF
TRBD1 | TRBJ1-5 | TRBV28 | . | TGTGCCAGCAGTCGCTTCTACGACAGGGGGCAGAATCAGCCCCAGCATTTT | CASSRFYDRGQNQPQHF
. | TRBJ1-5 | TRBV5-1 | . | TGCGCCAGCCGGGAATATAGCAATCAGCCCCAGCATTTT | CASREYSNQPQHF
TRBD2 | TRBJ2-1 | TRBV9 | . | TGTGCCAGCAGCGTGCCCAACTCCGGGACTAGCGGGAGGTTGGAGCAGTTCTTC | CASSVPNSGTSGRLEQFF
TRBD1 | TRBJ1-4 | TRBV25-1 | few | TGTGCCAGCAGTGAAAGGGGGACAGGGGGGGGTGAAAAACTGTTTTTT | CASSERGTGGGEKLFF
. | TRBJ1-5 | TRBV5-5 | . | TGTGCCAGCAGCTTGGAATGGGTGACCGGGGGCAATCAGCCCCAGCATTTT | CASSLEWVTGGNQPQHF
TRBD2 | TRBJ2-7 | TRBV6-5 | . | TGTGCCAGCAGTTACTCGGGGGGGAGGGCCTACGAGCAGTACTTC | CASSYSGGRAYEQYF